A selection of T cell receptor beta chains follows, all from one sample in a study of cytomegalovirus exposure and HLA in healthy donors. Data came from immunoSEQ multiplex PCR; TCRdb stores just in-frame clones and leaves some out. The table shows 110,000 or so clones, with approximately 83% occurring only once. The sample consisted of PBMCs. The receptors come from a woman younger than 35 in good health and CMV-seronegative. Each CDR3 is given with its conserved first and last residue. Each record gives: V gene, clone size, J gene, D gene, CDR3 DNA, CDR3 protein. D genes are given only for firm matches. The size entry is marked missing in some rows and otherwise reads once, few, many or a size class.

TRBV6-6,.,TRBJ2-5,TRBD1,TGTGCCAGCATTAAAGACAGGGGGCAAGAGACCCAGTACTTC,CASIKDRGQETQYF
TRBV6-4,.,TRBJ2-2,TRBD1,TGTGCCAGCAGTTCCGAAGGGGGCGTCGGGGAGCTGTTTTTT,CASSSEGGVGELFF
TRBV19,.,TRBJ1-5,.,TGTGCCAGTAGCCTGGGAGTATTTCAGCCCCAGCATTTT,CASSLGVFQPQHF
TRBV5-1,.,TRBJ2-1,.,TGCGCCAGCAGCTTGTTCAACAATGAGCAGTTCTTC,CASSLFNNEQFF
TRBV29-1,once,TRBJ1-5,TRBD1,TGCAGCGTGGGGACAGGGGTCAATCAGCCCCAGCATTTT,CSVGTGVNQPQHF
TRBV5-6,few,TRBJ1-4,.,TGTGCCAGCAGCTCGACAGGAGTTAATGAAAAACTGTTTTTT,CASSSTGVNEKLFF
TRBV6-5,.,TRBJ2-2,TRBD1,TGTGCCAGCAGATCGGACAGGAGAGGAACCGGGGAGCTGTTTTTT,CASRSDRRGTGELFF
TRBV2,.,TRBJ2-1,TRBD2,TGTGCCAGCAGTGAATCTTCCCGGGGGGGCTTCTTAAGCTCCTACAATGAGCAGTTCTTC,CASSESSRGGFLSSYNEQFF
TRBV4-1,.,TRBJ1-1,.,TGCGCCAGCAGCCAAGTCACTGCTGATCACACTGAAGCTTTCTTT,CASSQVTADHTEAFF
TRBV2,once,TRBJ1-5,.,TGTGCCAGCAGTATGTATAGCAATCAGCCCCAGCATTTT,CASSMYSNQPQHF
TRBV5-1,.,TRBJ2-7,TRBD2,TGCGCCAGCAGCTTGGAGTCTTTGGGTAGCGGGAGGGCGTACGAGCAGTACTTC,CASSLESLGSGRAYEQYF
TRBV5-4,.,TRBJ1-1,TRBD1,TGTGCCAGCAGCACAACCCAGGGGGCGCAGAGAGCTTTCTTT,CASSTTQGAQRAFF
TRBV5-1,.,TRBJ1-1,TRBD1,TGCGCCAGCAGCTTGAGGACAGGGGGTCAAACTGAAGCTTTCTTT,CASSLRTGGQTEAFF
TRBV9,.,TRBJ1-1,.,TGTGCCAGCAGCGTGAGCTTGAACACTGAAGCTTTCTTT,CASSVSLNTEAFF
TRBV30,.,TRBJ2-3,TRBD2,TGTGCCTGGAGTGTACTCCTAGCGGGGACAGATACGCAGTATTTT,CAWSVLLAGTDTQYF
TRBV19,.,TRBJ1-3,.,TGTGCCAGTAGTCCTTTCGTGACTTCCGGAAACACCATATATTTT,CASSPFVTSGNTIYF
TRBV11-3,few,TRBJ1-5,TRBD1,TGTGCCAGCAGCACCGGACAGGGGCGGTCAAATCAGCCCCAGCATTTT,CASSTGQGRSNQPQHF
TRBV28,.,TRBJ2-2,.,TGTGCCAGCAGTCTGGATTTCCAGGGTCGGACCGGGGAGCTGTTTTTT,CASSLDFQGRTGELFF
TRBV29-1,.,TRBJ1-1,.,TGCAGCGTTTATTGGGGAGGGGCTTTCTTT,CSVYWGGAFF
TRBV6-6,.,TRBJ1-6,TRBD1,TGTGCCAGCAGTCGGGACAGGGGCTCCTATAATTCACCCCTCCACTTT,CASSRDRGSYNSPLHF
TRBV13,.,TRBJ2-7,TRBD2,TGTGCCAGCAGTCGACGGACTAGCGGGAGTAACGAGCAGTACTTC,CASSRRTSGSNEQYF
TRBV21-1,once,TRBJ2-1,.,TGTGCCAGCAGCAGCAGGGTTTATGAGCAGTTCTTC,CASSSRVYEQFF
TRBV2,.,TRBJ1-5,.,TGTGCCAGCAGGGTGGGGGCGAGGGGCAATCAGCCCCAGCATTTT,CASRVGARGNQPQHF
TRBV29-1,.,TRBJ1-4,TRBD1,TGCAGCGTTCGGGGGCAGGGGGGTGAAAAACTGTTTTTT,CSVRGQGGEKLFF
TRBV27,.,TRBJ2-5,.,TGTGCCAGCAGTTTAGGAGGCGAGTTGAAGGAGACCCAGTACTTC,CASSLGGELKETQYF
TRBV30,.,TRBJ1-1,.,TGTGCCTGGAGACGTAGCCGGCTGAACACTGAAGCTTTCTTT,CAWRRSRLNTEAFF
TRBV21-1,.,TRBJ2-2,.,TGTGCCAGCAGCAAAGGCGGAAAAGAGGGGGATAGCGGGATCGTGGTCACCGGGGAGCTGTTTTTT,CASSKGGKEGDSGIVVTGELFF
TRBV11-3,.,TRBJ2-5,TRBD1,TGTGCCAGCAGCTCGGGACAGTTCCAAGAGACCCAGTACTTC,CASSSGQFQETQYF
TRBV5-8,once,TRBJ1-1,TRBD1,TGTGCCAGCAGCTTGGGACAGGGAAGGACTGAAGCTTTCTTT,CASSLGQGRTEAFF
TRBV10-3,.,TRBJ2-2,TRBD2,TGTGCCATCGGGACTAGAAGGACCGGGGAGCTGTTTTTT,CAIGTRRTGELFF
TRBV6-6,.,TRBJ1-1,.,TGTGCCAGCAGTTACCCCAGACAATCATCGACTGAAGCTTTCTTT,CASSYPRQSSTEAFF
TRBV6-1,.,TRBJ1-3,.,TGTGCCAGCAGGAAAACAGGGTATGGAAACACCATATATTTT,CASRKTGYGNTIYF
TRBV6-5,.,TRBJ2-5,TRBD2,TGTGCCAGCAGCCCCCTGGCTAGCGGGGTGACCCAGTACTTC,CASSPLASGVTQYF
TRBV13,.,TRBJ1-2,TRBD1,TGTGCCAGCAGCTTGAGAGGGGACAGGGGGGACTATGGCTACACCTTC,CASSLRGDRGDYGYTF
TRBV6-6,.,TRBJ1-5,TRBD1,TGTCTCACTATGGACAGGGGGACTCAGCCCCAGCATTTT,CLTMDRGTQPQHF
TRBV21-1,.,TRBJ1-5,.,TGTGCCAGCAGCACCGACAGTAATAGCAATCAGCCCCAGCATTTT,CASSTDSNSNQPQHF
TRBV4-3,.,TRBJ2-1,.,TGCGCCAGCAGCCTAGGACTACAGCACAATGAGCAGTTCTTC,CASSLGLQHNEQFF
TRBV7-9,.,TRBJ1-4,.,TGTGCCAGCAGCTCCGCGGGGGAAAAACTGTTTTTT,CASSSAGEKLFF
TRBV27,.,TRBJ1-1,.,TGTGCCAGCAGTTCTCAGGGGTTGAACACTGAAGCTTTCTTT,CASSSQGLNTEAFF
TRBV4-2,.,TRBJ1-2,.,TGTGCCAGCAGCCAAGATGGCATATCTAACTATGGCTACACCTTC,CASSQDGISNYGYTF
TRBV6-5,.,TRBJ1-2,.,TGTGCCAGCAGTTACTCAAGACAGAGATTCTATGGCTACACCTTC,CASSYSRQRFYGYTF
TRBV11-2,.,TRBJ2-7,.,TGTGCCGCCAATCTGCGGTTCCACGAGCAGTACTTC,CAANLRFHEQYF
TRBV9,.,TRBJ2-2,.,TGTGCCAGCAGCGGGACCGGGACACTCACCGGGGAGCTGTTTTTT,CASSGTGTLTGELFF
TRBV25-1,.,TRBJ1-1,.,TGTGCCAGCAGCCCCCAGGACAGAACCAACACTGAAGCTTTCTTT,CASSPQDRTNTEAFF
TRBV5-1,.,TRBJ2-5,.,TGCGCCAGCAGCTTGGTGGTAGAACAGACCCAGTACTTC,CASSLVVEQTQYF
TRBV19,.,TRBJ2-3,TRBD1,TGTGCCAGTAGTATCCGCGGACAGGTTGAGGAAGATACGCAGTATTTT,CASSIRGQVEEDTQYF
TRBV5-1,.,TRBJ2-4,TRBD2,TGCGCCAGCGCCGGGGGGGCCCAGAACATTCAGTACTTC,CASAGGAQNIQYF
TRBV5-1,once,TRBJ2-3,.,TGCGCCAGCAGCCCAGCGGAGTGGGGCACAGATACGCAGTATTTT,CASSPAEWGTDTQYF
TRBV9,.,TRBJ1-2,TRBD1,TGTGCCAGCAGCTCGATGAGGGGGCGGTTAGCGGGGGGCTACACCTTC,CASSSMRGRLAGGYTF
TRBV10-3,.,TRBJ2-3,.,TGTGCCATCAGTGAGTCGGGTCTAGGAGTCGATACGCAGTATTTT,CAISESGLGVDTQYF
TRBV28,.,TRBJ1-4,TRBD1,TGTGCCAGCAGCAATCAGGGGGCGGCTAATGAAAAACTGTTTTTT,CASSNQGAANEKLFF
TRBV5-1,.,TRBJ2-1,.,TGCGCCAGCAGCTTGGACCGGGTGAGCTCCTACAATGAGCAGTTCTTC,CASSLDRVSSYNEQFF
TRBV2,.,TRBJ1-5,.,TGTGCCAGCAGTATTCAGGGAGGTCAGCCCCAGCATTTT,CASSIQGGQPQHF